These 13 T cell receptor beta chains were all obtained from the same sample, sequenced in a study of blood T cell repertoires in COVID-19. Libraries were prepared by immunoSEQ multiplex PCR; TCRdb keeps only in-frame clonotypes and omits some of them. Seen here are some 270,000 clones, around 90% observed once, and the top ten hold 2% to 2.5%. The sequencing sample was made of peripheral blood. The receptors come from a middle-aged man with acute or convalescent COVID-19.

Points on this clone: Other DNA variants within this sample encode the same CDR3. The gene calls are TRBV5-1 and TRBJ2-5; TRBD1 aligns across 7 bases. Germline trimming cut 0 bases from V and 4 bases from J; bases unmatched to any gene: 3. CDR1 is SGHRS and CDR2 is YFSETQ in the germline V gene. The CDR3 spans 14 residues. The CDR3 loop is CASSLDRGGETQYF. The CDR3, as DNA: TGCGCCAGCAGCTTGGACAGGGGTGGAGAGACCCAGTACTTC.

The sample holds one count of this clone. This chain connects TRBV5-6 to TRBJ1-2; D is undetermined. This CDR3 is built from 14 residues. CDR1 and CDR2 (germline): SGHDT, YYEEEE. The V end was cut by 5 bases, the J end by 8 bases, with 19 bases between. The CDR3 DNA reads as TGTGCCAGCAGACCACCGGGAGGCAACCGGGGCTACACCTTC. Translated, it gives CASRPPGGNRGYTF.

This clone was seen once. J is TRBJ1-1 and V is TRBV6-2 or TRBV6-3, with D tentatively TRBD1 (5 bases). Deletions cut 7 bases from V and 4 bases from J, with 19 bases between. In germline, CDR1 is MNHEY, CDR2 SVGEGT. The CDR3 contains 15 residues. The CDR3 DNA reads as TGTGCCAGCACCCCCGGAAGGGCCAGGGCCACTGAAGCTTTCTTT. As protein: CASTPGRARATEAFF.

For the CDR3, the DNA is TGTGCCAGCTCACCCATGGACAGGGAAGGCGAGCAGTACTTC. Residues: CASSPMDREGEQYF. J is TRBJ2-7 and V is TRBV18; 8 positions match TRBD1. V shed 3 bases, J shed 6 bases, and the junction held 7 bases outside the gene matches. The germline V gene has CDR1 KGHSH and CDR2 LQKENI. The CDR3 consists of 14 residues.

This chain uses TRBV12-3 or TRBV12-4 with TRBJ2-7; 8 nucleotides align to TRBD1. With 5 bases clipped from V and 5 bases from J, the junction kept 5 bases outside the gene matches. CDR3 length: 13 amino acids. The CDR3 coding sequence is TGTGCCAGCAGTCATGGACAGGGCCACGAGCAGTACTTC. Translated, it gives CASSHGQGHEQYF.

This chain joins TRBV19 and TRBJ2-7; weak D call: TRBD2 (5 bases). CDR1 and CDR2 (germline): LNHDA, SQIVND (reference sequence). The ends were cut back, 5 bases at V and 5 bases at J, with 16 bases in the middle. CDR3 length: 14 residues. In DNA form, the CDR3 reads TGTGCCAGTAGTTTGCGACTATGGACCCACGAGCAGTACTTC. Protein product: CASSLRLWTHEQYF.

The chain recombines TRBV19 with TRBJ1-5, with D perhaps TRBD1 (5 bases). V lost 8 bases and J 1 base, leaving 15 bases between the germline ends. Per germline, CDR1 LNHDA and CDR2 SQIVND (reference sequence). The CDR3 extends over 15 amino acids. The CDR3 DNA reads TGTGCCAGTTCCCCGTGGGGGGACAGCAATCAGCCCCAGCATTTT. This gives the protein CASSPWGDSNQPQHF.

The chain uses TRBV5-4 and TRBJ2-4; TRBD1 might be the D (6 bases). There are 15 residues in the CDR3. Germline loops: CDR1 SGHNT, CDR2 YYREEE (reference sequence). V was trimmed by 1 base and J by 8 bases, leaving 16 bases between them. The CDR3 loop is CASSLKSGESDIQYF. The CDR3 nucleotides are TGTGCCAGCAGCTTGAAGTCAGGGGAGTCCGACATTCAGTACTTC.

V is TRBV12-3 or TRBV12-4 and J is TRBJ1-3; 8 nucleotides align to TRBD1. The CDR3 runs to 13 residues. The junction had 3 bases not matched to a gene; V was cut back by 3 bases and J by 8 bases. Here the CDR3 DNA reads TGTGCCAGCAGTTTCAGGGGGCTGGACACCATATATTTT. This translates into CASSFRGLDTIYF.

V is TRBV6-5 and J is TRBJ1-2; TRBD1 agrees at 11 bases. V was pared by 5 bases and J by 4 bases, with 6 bases of the junction left unmatched. Germline CDR1 and CDR2: MNHEY and SVGAGI. This CDR3 comprises 15 residues. The CDR3 DNA sequence: TGTGCCAGCAGTCCTGGGACAGGGGGTGCCTATGGCTACACCTTC. Translated, it gives CASSPGTGGAYGYTF.

The gene calls are TRBV19 and TRBJ1-1; D remains unclear. V dropped 7 bases and J dropped 1 base, with 13 bases sitting between them. Germline CDR1 and CDR2: LNHDA and SQIVND (reference sequence). The CDR3 covers 14 residues. CDR3: CASTLMTGNTEAFF. CDR3 nucleotide sequence: TGTGCCAGTACCCTAATGACGGGGAACACTGAAGCTTTCTTT. Together with reference TRBV19 and TRBJ1-1, the CDR3 gives the full variable domain: DGGITQSPKYLFRKEGQNVTLSCEQNLNHDAMYWYRQDPGQGLRLIYYSQIVNDFQKGDIAEGYSVSREKKESFPLTVTSAQKNPTAFYLCASTLMTGNTEAFFGQGTRLTVV.

The chain combines TRBV6-6 with TRBJ2-7, with 12 nucleotides matching TRBD2. This CDR3 region has 17 residues. The V segment lost 5 bases and the J segment 4 bases; nucleotides outside the gene matches: 12. Germline CDR1 is MNHNY and CDR2 is SVGAGI (reference sequence). CDR3: CASSPYPQLAGGYEQYF. As DNA, the CDR3 is TGTGCCAGCAGTCCCTATCCCCAACTAGCGGGGGGATACGAGCAGTACTTC.

The CDR3 coding sequence is TGCGCCAGCAGCCAACCCGGGAGGGGGGCCCTTAGGACCCAGTACTTC. Amino acids: CASSQPGRGALRTQYF. J is TRBJ2-5 and V is TRBV4-1; 8 bases are shared with TRBD2. The CDR3 spans 16 residues. V was pared by 2 bases and J by 7 bases, with 12 bases of the junction left unmatched. Germline loops: CDR1 MGHRA, CDR2 YSYEKL.